This section outlines one T cell receptor beta chain sequence together with its context. Its antigen is unidentified. Treatment indicated: roughly 20 received Ad26.COV2.S at low or high dose, single or two shots; roughly 5 received placebo; per-sample allocation not given. The study sampled participants on day 63 after the first vaccine or placebo injection. Trimming took 1 base from V and 9 from J; bases not matched to a gene: 9. This CDR3 is built from 16 residues. Germline V gene data show CDR1 as SGHTA and CDR2 as FQGNSA. This sample was taken from a study of Ad26.COV2.S vaccination and SARS-CoV-2 variants. The wider study: Trial arm assignment for the donor was COV1001 Ad26.COV2.S. Once, or twice with 56 days between doses, Ad26.COV2.S was given intramuscularly. Whole-study findings and limits: Analyses of TCR breadth and depth may have underestimated total T cell responses.

Here immunoSEQ multiplex PCR was the method, and the copy in TCRdb shows in-frame clones only, minus some. The sample holds around 450,000 clones; about 89% are singletons and the top ten take 1.7%. The source is a person between 18 and 65 years old who received the Ad26.COV2.S COVID-19 vaccine or a placebo. The chain employs TRBV7-2 and TRBJ2-2; 9 nucleotides align to TRBD2. Material: peripheral blood, obtained in a trial of Ad26.COV2.S vaccine versus placebo. CDR3 sequence: CASSLGGTSRFRELFF. CDR3 coding DNA: TGTGCCAGCAGCTTAGGTGGGACTAGCAGATTTAGGGAGCTGTTTTTT.